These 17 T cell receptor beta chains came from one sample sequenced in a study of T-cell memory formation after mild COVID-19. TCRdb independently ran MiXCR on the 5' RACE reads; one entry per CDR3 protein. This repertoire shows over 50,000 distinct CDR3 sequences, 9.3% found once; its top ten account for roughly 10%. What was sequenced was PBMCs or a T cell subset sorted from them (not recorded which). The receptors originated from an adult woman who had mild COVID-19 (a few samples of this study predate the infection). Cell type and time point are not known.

The CDR3 bases are TGTGCCAGCAGCTTAGGAGCCTGGGAGACCCAGTACTTC. Its protein is CASSLGAWETQYF. The chain recombines TRBV11-2 with TRBJ2-5; no firm D call. Trimming cost V 1 base and J 5 bases, with 8 bases left between them. Looked up from germline, CDR1 is SGHAT and CDR2 is FQNNGV. CDR3 size: 13 residues.

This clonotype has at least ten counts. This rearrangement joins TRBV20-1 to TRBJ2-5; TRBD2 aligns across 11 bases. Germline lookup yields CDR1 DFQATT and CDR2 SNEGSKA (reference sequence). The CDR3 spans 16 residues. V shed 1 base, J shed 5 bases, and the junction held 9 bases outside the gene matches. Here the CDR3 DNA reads TGCAGTGCTAGAGGTACTAGCGGGAGTGACATCGAGACCCAGTACTTC. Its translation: CSARGTSGSDIETQYF.

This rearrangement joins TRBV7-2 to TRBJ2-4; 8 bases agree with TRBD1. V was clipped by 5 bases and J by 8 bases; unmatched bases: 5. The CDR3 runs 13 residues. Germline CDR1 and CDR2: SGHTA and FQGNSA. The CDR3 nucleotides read TGTGCCAGCAGCCTTCAGGGGGCGGACATTCAGTACTTC. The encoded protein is CASSLQGADIQYF.

For the CDR3, the DNA is TGTGCCAGCAGCCTGACAGGGGACTCGACTGAAGCTTTCTTT. Translation gives CASSLTGDSTEAFF. The rearrangement uses TRBV7-2 and TRBJ1-1, with 8 bases that match TRBD1. The CDR3 length is 14 residues. Trimming removed 5 bases from V and 5 bases from J; junction bases left unmatched: 7. Germline assignment: CDR1 SGHTA and CDR2 FQGNSA. The whole variable domain, remainder taken from reference TRBV7-2 and TRBJ1-1, is GAGVSQSPSNKVTEKGKDVELRCDPISGHTALYWYRQSLGQGLEFLIYFQGNSAPDKSGLPSDRFSAERTGGSVSTLTIQRTQQEDSAVYLCASSLTGDSTEAFFGQGTRLTVV.

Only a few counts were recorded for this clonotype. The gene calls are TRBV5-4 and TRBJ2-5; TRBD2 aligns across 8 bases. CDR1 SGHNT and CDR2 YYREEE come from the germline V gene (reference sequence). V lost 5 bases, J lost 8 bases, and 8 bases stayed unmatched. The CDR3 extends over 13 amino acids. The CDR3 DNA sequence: TGTGCCAGCAGTAAAGCGGGAGTGAATACCCAGTACTTC. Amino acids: CASSKAGVNTQYF.

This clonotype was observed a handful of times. The CDR3 DNA follows: TGCAGTGCTAGACCCCTGGGGGTAGCGGGGTCCTCCTACAATGAGCAGTTCTTC. It encodes CSARPLGVAGSSYNEQFF. This chain links TRBV20-1 with TRBJ2-1; TRBD2 agrees at 8 bases. The ends lost 2 bases at V and 0 bases at J; junction bases unmatched: 12. This CDR3 region has 18 residues. Germline CDR1 DFQATT, CDR2 SNEGSKA (reference sequence).

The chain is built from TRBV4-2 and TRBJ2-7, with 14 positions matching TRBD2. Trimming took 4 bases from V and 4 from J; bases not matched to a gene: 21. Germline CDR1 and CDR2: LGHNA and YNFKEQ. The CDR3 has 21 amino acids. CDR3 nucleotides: TGTGCCAGCAGCCTTACAATCGGGACTAGCGGGAGCCACTTGGGAGGGTACGAGCAGTACTTC. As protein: CASSLTIGTSGSHLGGYEQYF.

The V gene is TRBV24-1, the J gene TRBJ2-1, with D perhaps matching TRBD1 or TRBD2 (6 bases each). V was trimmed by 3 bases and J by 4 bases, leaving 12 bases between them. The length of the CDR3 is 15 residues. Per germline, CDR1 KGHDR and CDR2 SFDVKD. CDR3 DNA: TGTGCCACCAGTGATCGGGGGCTGAAATACAATGAGCAGTTCTTC. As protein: CATSDRGLKYNEQFF.

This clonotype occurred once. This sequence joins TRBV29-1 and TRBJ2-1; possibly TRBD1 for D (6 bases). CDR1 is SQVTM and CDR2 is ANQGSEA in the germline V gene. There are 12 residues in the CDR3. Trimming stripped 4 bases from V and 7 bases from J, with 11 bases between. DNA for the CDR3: TGCAGCGTTGGCCACAGGGTGAATGAGCAGTTCTTC. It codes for CSVGHRVNEQFF.

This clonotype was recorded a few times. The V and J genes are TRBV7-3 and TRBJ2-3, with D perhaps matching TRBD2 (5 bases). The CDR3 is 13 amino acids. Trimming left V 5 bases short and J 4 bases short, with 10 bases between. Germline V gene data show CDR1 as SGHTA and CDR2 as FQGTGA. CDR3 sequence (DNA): TGTGCCAGCAGCCAAGCGGAGTCAGATACGCAGTATTTT. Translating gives CASSQAESDTQYF.

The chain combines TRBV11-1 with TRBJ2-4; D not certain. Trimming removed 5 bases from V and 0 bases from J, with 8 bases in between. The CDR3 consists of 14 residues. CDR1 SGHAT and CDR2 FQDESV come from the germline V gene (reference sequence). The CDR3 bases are TGTGCCAGCAGCCTAGAAAGAGCCAAAAACATTCAGTACTTC. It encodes CASSLERAKNIQYF.

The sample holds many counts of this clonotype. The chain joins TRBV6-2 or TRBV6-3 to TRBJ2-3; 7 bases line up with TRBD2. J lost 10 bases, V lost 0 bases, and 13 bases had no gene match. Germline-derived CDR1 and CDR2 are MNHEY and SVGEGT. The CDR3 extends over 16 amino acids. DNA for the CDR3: TGTGCCAGCAGTTACTCCGGGGCGGGAGCCCCCGATGCGCAGTATTTT. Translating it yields CASSYSGAGAPDAQYF.

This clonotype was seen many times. In DNA form, the CDR3 reads TGTGCCAGCAGCCCAAGAGGGGGGACCAACTATGGCTACACCTTC. Amino acid sequence: CASSPRGGTNYGYTF. The chain combines TRBV5-6 with TRBJ1-2; weak D call: TRBD1 (6 bases). Germline loops: CDR1 SGHDT, CDR2 YYEEEE. Trimming took 4 bases from V and 2 from J, leaving 15 bases between them. The CDR3 sequence is 15 residues long.

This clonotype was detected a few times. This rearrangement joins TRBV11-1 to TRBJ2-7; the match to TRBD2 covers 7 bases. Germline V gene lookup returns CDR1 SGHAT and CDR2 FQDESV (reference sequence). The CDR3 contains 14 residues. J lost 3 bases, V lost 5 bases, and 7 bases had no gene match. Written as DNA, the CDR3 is TGTGCCAGCAGCAAGAGCGGGGCTCTCTACGAGCAGTACTTC. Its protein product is CASSKSGALYEQYF.

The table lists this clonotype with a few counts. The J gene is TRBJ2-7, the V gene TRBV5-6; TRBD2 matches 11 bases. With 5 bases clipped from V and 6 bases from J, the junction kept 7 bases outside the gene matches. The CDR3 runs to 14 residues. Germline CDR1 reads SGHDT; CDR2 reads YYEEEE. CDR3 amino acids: CASSSSGGPGEQYF. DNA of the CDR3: TGTGCCAGCAGTTCTAGCGGGGGGCCCGGCGAGCAGTACTTC.

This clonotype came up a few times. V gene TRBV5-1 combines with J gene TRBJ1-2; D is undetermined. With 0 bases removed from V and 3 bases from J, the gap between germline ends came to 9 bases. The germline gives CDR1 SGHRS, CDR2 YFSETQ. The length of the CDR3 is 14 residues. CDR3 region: CASSLDGLDYGYTF. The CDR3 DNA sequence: TGCGCCAGCAGCTTGGACGGGTTAGACTATGGCTACACCTTC. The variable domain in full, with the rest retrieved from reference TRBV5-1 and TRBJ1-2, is KAGVTQTPRYLIKTRGQQVTLSCSPISGHRSVSWYQQTPGQGLQFLFEYFSETQRNKGNFPGRFSGRQFSNSRSEMNVSTLELGDSALYLCASSLDGLDYGYTFGSGTRLTVV.

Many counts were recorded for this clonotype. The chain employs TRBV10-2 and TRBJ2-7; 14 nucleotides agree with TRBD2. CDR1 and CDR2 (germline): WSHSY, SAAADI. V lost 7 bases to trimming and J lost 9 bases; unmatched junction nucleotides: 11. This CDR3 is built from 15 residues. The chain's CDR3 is CASMPGTSGSRGQYF. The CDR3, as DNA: TGCGCCAGCATGCCCGGGACTAGCGGGAGTCGGGGGCAGTACTTC.